Below, 18 T cell receptor beta chains from the same sample are listed, as sequenced in a study of shared clonotypes between healthy human individuals. It was CD45RO-negative cells, positively selected for CCR7, that made up naive CD8 cells, with terminally differentiated effector memory CD45RA+ cells excluded. Method: immunoSEQ multiplex PCR; TCRdb's copy keeps in-frame clones and lacks some. The top ten clones hold 0.3% of a sample with around 580,000 clones, about 98% of them seen once. The sequencing sample was made of naive CD8+ T cells sorted from blood. These receptors came from a man between 25 and 39 years old in good health.

CDR3 DNA sequence: TGTGCCAGCAGTGGAGCGGGAGTCGGGGTCTACGAGCAGTACTTC. Encoded protein: CASSGAGVGVYEQYF. The chain is built from TRBV27 and TRBJ2-7, with 8 bases aligning to TRBD2. Per the germline V gene, CDR1 is MNHEY and CDR2 is SMNVEV (reference sequence). V trimming: 5 bases; J trimming: 3 bases; junction bases outside the gene matches: 9. The CDR3 consists of 15 residues.

The genes are TRBV28 and TRBJ2-3; maybe TRBD1 (5 bases). The CDR3 runs to 14 residues. Per germline, CDR1 MDHEN and CDR2 SYDVKM. Trimming pared 6 bases from V and 0 bases from J, leaving 10 bases between. CDR3 in amino acids: CASRGVGSTDTQYF. CDR3 DNA sequence: TGTGCCAGCAGAGGGGTGGGTAGCACAGATACGCAGTATTTT. The full variable domain, in which reference TRBV28 and TRBJ2-3 provide the parts outside the CDR3, is DVKVTQSSRYLVKRTGEKVFLECVQDMDHENMFWYRQDPGLGLRLIYFSYDVKMKEKGDIPEGYSVSREKKERFSLILESASTNQTSMYLCASRGVGSTDTQYFGPGTRLTVL.

V gene TRBV7-9 combines with J gene TRBJ2-7, with D possibly TRBD1 on 6 matching bases. The V end was cut by 1 base, the J end by 2 bases, with 12 bases between. The CDR3 spans 15 residues. Germline values: CDR1 SEHNR, CDR2 FQNEAQ (reference sequence). This CDR3 is CASSLGRTAPYEQYF. For the CDR3, the DNA is TGTGCCAGCAGCTTAGGAAGGACAGCTCCCTACGAGCAGTACTTC.

The J gene is TRBJ2-1, the V gene TRBV4-3; 11 bases agree with TRBD2. The V gene's germline CDR1 is LGHNA and CDR2 YSLEER. Germline trimming cut 2 bases from V and 3 bases from J; bases unmatched to any gene: 6. The CDR3 totals 17 residues. The CDR3 sequence: CASSQTTSGSVYNEQFF. CDR3 DNA: TGCGCCAGCAGCCAAACCACTAGCGGGAGTGTCTACAATGAGCAGTTCTTC.

V is TRBV14 and J is TRBJ2-1; 10 nucleotides match TRBD1. The germline V gene has CDR1 SGHDN and CDR2 FVKESK. V trimming: 0 bases; J trimming: 8 bases; junction bases outside the gene matches: 7. The CDR3 has 16 residues. CDR3 DNA: TGTGCCAGCAGCCAAGAGACAGGGGGCATCTTGGATGAGCAGTTCTTC. This encodes CASSQETGGILDEQFF.

On this clone itself: The sample carries other DNA sequences with the same CDR3. The genes are TRBV29-1 and TRBJ2-1, with D possibly matching TRBD2 (5 bases). Trimming removed 6 bases at V and 5 bases at J, with 8 bases between. The V gene's germline CDR1 is SQVTM and CDR2 ANQGSEA. CDR3 length: 11 residues. CDR3 nucleotides: TGCAGCGTAGAGGGTAACAATGAGCAGTTCTTC. Protein sequence: CSVEGNNEQFF.

The V call is TRBV7-9, the J call TRBJ2-1; TRBD2 matches at 8 bases. Germline V gives CDR1 SEHNR, CDR2 FQNEAQ (reference sequence). V lost 3 bases and J lost 3; bases outside the gene matches: 10. There are 17 residues in the CDR3. CDR3 protein: CASSFAGGSGVYNEQFF. In nucleotides, the CDR3 is TGTGCCAGCAGCTTCGCCGGGGGTAGCGGGGTCTACAATGAGCAGTTCTTC.

The chain uses TRBV7-6 and TRBJ2-1; 8 nucleotides match TRBD2. With V trimmed by 1 base and J by 9 bases, 8 bases remained unmatched. Germline values: CDR1 SGHVS, CDR2 FNYEAQ. This CDR3 comprises 15 residues. The CDR3 DNA is TGTGCCAGCAGCTTAGAGGTAGCGGGGTATTTTGAGCAGTTCTTC. Translating gives CASSLEVAGYFEQFF.

The V gene is TRBV28, the J gene TRBJ2-3, with 9 bases identical to TRBD2. V lost 9 bases, J lost 3 bases, and 7 bases stayed unmatched. CDR3 length equals 14 residues. Germline V gene sequence: CDR1 MDHEN, CDR2 SYDVKM. CDR3 in amino acids: CASTFSGRTDTQYF. The CDR3 DNA reads as TGTGCCAGTACCTTCAGCGGGAGGACAGATACGCAGTATTTT.

Concerning this clone itself: At one end, the junction sequence differs from germline, possibly due to a read error. The chain is built from TRBV27 and TRBJ1-4; D gene uncertain. This CDR3 has 12 amino acids. The V gene's germline CDR1 is MNHEY and CDR2 SMNVEV (reference sequence). The CDR3 sequence is CAGSSAEEKLFF. CDR3 coding DNA: TGTGCCGGCAGTTCGGCCGAGGAAAAACTGTTTTTT. The whole variable domain, remainder taken from reference TRBV27 and TRBJ1-4, is EAQVTQNPRYLITVTGKKLTVTCSQNMNHEYMSWYRQDPGLGLRQIYYSMNVEVTDKGDVPEGYKVSRKEKRNFPLILESPSPNQTSLYFCAGSSAEEKLFFGSGTQLSVL.

The chain uses TRBV5-4 and TRBJ2-7; possible D gene TRBD1, 6 bases. CDR3 length equals 14 residues. Trimming removed 4 bases from V and 2 bases from J, with 13 bases in between. Germline V gene lookup returns CDR1 SGHNT and CDR2 YYREEE (reference sequence). CDR3 bases: TGTGCCAGCAGCGCTTCCGACAGGCCCTACGAGCAGTACTTC. It translates to CASSASDRPYEQYF.

The V call is TRBV27, the J call TRBJ2-5; tentatively, D is TRBD1 or TRBD2 (6 bases each). CDR3 length: 14 residues. From germline, CDR1 is MNHEY and CDR2 SMNVEV (reference sequence). Trimming shortened V by 4 bases and J by 5 bases, and 14 bases separated the two germline ends. Here the CDR3 DNA reads TGTGCCAGCAGTTCCCGAGGGGGGCGGGAGACCCAGTACTTC. This codes for CASSSRGGRETQYF.

The rearrangement uses TRBV6-1 and TRBJ2-7, with unresolved D. CDR1 is MNHNS and CDR2 is SASEGT in the germline V gene. The length of the CDR3 is 10 residues. Trimming removed 11 bases at V and 3 bases at J, with 8 bases between. This CDR3 is CAVQFYEQYF. CDR3 DNA sequence: TGTGCCGTACAATTCTACGAGCAGTACTTC.

V usage is TRBV9 and J usage is TRBJ2-7; D ambiguous. The CDR3 is 15 residues long. Germline V gene sequence: CDR1 SGDLS, CDR2 YYNGEE. V was shortened by 2 bases and J by 6 bases, with 18 bases between the two germline ends. The CDR3 nucleotides read TGTGCCAGCAGCGTGGACGCGTTTGGCGGCGGCGAGCAGTACTTC. This encodes CASSVDAFGGGEQYF.

The genes are TRBV27 and TRBJ2-1; tentative D call: TRBD1 (6 bases). Germline values: CDR1 MNHEY, CDR2 SMNVEV (reference sequence). Trimming took 4 bases from V and 0 from J, leaving 10 bases between them. The CDR3 has 15 residues. The CDR3 DNA reads as TGTGCCAGCAGTTCCGGGACATTCTCCTACAATGAGCAGTTCTTC. The encoded protein is CASSSGTFSYNEQFF.

J is TRBJ2-5 and V is TRBV7-9; 8 nucleotides match TRBD1. Germline values: CDR1 SEHNR, CDR2 FQNEAQ (reference sequence). V was clipped by 5 bases and J by 9 bases; unmatched bases: 17. The CDR3 loop spans 16 amino acids. This CDR3 reads CASSLVSRGPKEPQYF. CDR3 bases: TGTGCCAGCAGCCTTGTAAGCAGGGGGCCAAAGGAGCCCCAGTACTTC.

V is TRBV4-1 and J is TRBJ2-7; 10 bases match TRBD2. The trim removed 7 bases at V and 5 bases at J, leaving 8 bases unmatched. This CDR3 is built from 14 residues. The germline CDR1 and CDR2 sequences are MGHRA and YSYEKL. The CDR3 nucleotides are TGCGCCAGCAACAACCCCGGACTAGCGGACGAGCAGTACTTC. Its translation: CASNNPGLADEQYF.

The J gene is TRBJ2-1, the V gene TRBV7-9, with no clear D. V lost 0 bases and J lost 4, with 10 bases in between. The V gene's germline CDR1 is SEHNR and CDR2 FQNEAQ (reference sequence). The CDR3 covers 15 residues. This chain's CDR3 is CASSLAHPAYNEQFF. For the CDR3, the DNA is TGTGCCAGCAGCTTAGCGCACCCAGCTTACAATGAGCAGTTCTTC. The whole variable domain, remainder taken from reference TRBV7-9 and TRBJ2-1, is DTGVSQNPRHKITKRGQNVTFRCDPISEHNRLYWYRQTLGQGPEFLTYFQNEAQLEKSRLLSDRFSAERPKGSFSTLEIQRTEQGDSAMYLCASSLAHPAYNEQFFGPGTRLTVL.